Listed below are T cell receptor beta chains from one sample, sequenced in a study of response to subunit inactivated influenza vaccine. TCRdb itself ran the RT-PCR reads through MiXCR, one entry per CDR3 protein. The sample has more than 550,000 distinct CDR3 sequences, roughly 12% seen once; the top ten hold 11%. The sample was also reused in another study, on T cells expressing NK-cell markers.

The source was PBMCs from blood, collected on the day of vaccination. The receptors were sampled from a man aged 50 or older who received an inactivated influenza vaccine. Each CDR3 is given with its conserved first and last residue. The order of the fields is D gene, clone size, J gene, V gene, CDR3 protein, CDR3 DNA. D genes are given only for firm matches. Only some rows state a clone size, as once, few, many or a class for expanded clones.

NA | NA | TRBJ2-3 | TRBV7-8 | CASSTPPAGGTQYF | TGTGCCAGCAGCACCCCACCCGCTGGGGGTACGCAGTATTTT
TRBD1 | many | TRBJ2-7 | TRBV20-1 | CSASRDSSYEQYF | TGCAGTGCTAGCCGGGACAGTTCCTACGAGCAGTACTTC
NA | few | TRBJ1-5 | TRBV20-1 | CSASRAGDQPQHF | TGCAGTGCTAGCAGGGCTGGGGATCAGCCCCAGCATTTT
TRBD1 | few | TRBJ2-7 | TRBV12-3/TRBV12-4 | CASSLAGQGAGEQYF | TGTGCCAGCAGTTTAGCGGGACAGGGGGCTGGCGAGCAGTACTTC
NA | many | TRBJ2-1 | TRBV5-1 | CASSGGQTYNEQFF | TGCGCCAGCAGCGGAGGACAGACCTACAATGAGCAGTTCTTC
TRBD1 | many | TRBJ2-2 | TRBV5-1 | CASSLVAGGTGELFF | TGCGCCAGCAGCTTGGTGGCAGGGGGCACCGGGGAGCTGTTTTTT
NA | few | TRBJ2-3 | TRBV11-3 | CASSSSQSGTDTQYF | TGTGCCAGCAGCTCGAGCCAGAGTGGGACAGATACGCAGTATTTT
NA | few | TRBJ2-5 | TRBV5-1 | CASSLHASVSSGETQYF | TGCGCCAGCAGCTTGCATGCCTCGGTCTCCTCGGGGGAGACCCAGTACTTC
TRBD2 | few | TRBJ2-1 | TRBV27 | CASSLSGGGELNEQFF | TGTGCCAGCAGTTTATCGGGGGGGGGAGAGTTAAATGAGCAGTTCTTC
NA | few | TRBJ2-1 | TRBV15 | CATSRYSGFSYNEQFF | TGTGCCACCAGCAGGTATAGCGGATTCTCCTACAATGAGCAGTTCTTC
TRBD1 | NA | TRBJ2-7 | TRBV6-1 | CASSGGQGAFGEQYF | TGTGCCAGCAGTGGTGGACAGGGGGCATTTGGCGAGCAGTACTTC
TRBD1 | NA | TRBJ1-2 | TRBV5-4 | CASRQGAGYGYTF | TGTGCCAGCAGACAGGGGGCGGGCTATGGCTACACCTTC
TRBD1 | NA | TRBJ2-1 | TRBV6-1 | CASRRTPGQGRNEQFF | TGTGCCAGCAGACGAACTCCGGGACAGGGTAGGAATGAGCAGTTCTTC
TRBD1 | many | TRBJ2-5 | TRBV27 | CASSSWTGVGETQYF | TGTGCCAGCAGTTCATGGACAGGGGTTGGTGAGACCCAGTACTTC
NA | NA | TRBJ1-6 | TRBV20-1 | CSAQGNNSPLHF | TGCAGTGCCCAGGGGAATAATTCACCCCTCCACTTT
NA | few | TRBJ1-4 | TRBV28 | CASTYEDGWNEKLFF | TGTGCCAGCACTTACGAGGACGGATGGAATGAAAAACTGTTTTTT
TRBD2 | NA | TRBJ2-7 | TRBV19 | CASRSGGLAIYEQYF | TGTGCCAGTAGGAGTGGAGGACTAGCCATCTACGAGCAGTACTTC
NA | NA | TRBJ1-3 | TRBV20-1 | CSARNQGNTIYF | TGCAGTGCTAGAAACCAAGGAAACACCATATATTTT
TRBD2 | few | TRBJ2-2 | TRBV27 | CASSSLPGLAGGLRFTGELFF | TGTGCCAGCAGTTCTCTTCCAGGACTAGCGGGGGGGCTTCGTTTCACCGGGGAGCTGTTTTTT
NA | NA | TRBJ2-3 | TRBV29-1 | CSAPQGDTQYF | TGCAGCGCTCCCCAGGGAGATACGCAGTATTTT
TRBD2 | NA | TRBJ2-2 | TRBV5-1 | CASSSGLAGMAGELFF | TGCGCCAGCAGCTCAGGACTAGCGGGAATGGCCGGGGAGCTGTTTTTT
NA | NA | TRBJ2-3 | TRBV28 | CASNGGHTDTQYF | TGTGCCAGCAACGGGGGACACACAGATACGCAGTATTTT
NA | NA | TRBJ2-7 | TRBV11-2 | CASSSLKGNNYEQYF | TGTGCCAGCAGCTCCCTGAAGGGAAACAACTACGAGCAGTACTTC
TRBD2 | few | TRBJ2-3 | TRBV12-3/TRBV12-4 | CASSPLAGGLLGTDTQYF | TGTGCCAGCAGCCCACTAGCGGGAGGCCTTCTCGGCACAGATACGCAGTATTTT
NA | few | TRBJ2-7 | TRBV28 | CASRDPSSYEQYF | TGTGCCAGCAGAGACCCTAGCTCCTACGAGCAGTACTTC
TRBD2 | NA | TRBJ2-5 | TRBV11-2 | CASSFTRTSGGETQYF | TGTGCCAGCAGCTTTACGAGGACTAGCGGGGGAGAGACCCAGTACTTC
NA | NA | TRBJ2-1 | TRBV6-1 | CASSKSGGSYNEQFF | TGTGCCAGCAGTAAAAGCGGAGGGAGCTACAATGAGCAGTTCTTC
NA | many | TRBJ2-2 | TRBV27 | CASSPRTENTGELFF | TGTGCCAGCAGTCCACGGACAGAGAACACCGGGGAGCTGTTTTTT
NA | few | TRBJ2-4 | TRBV18 | CASSPAQRNIQYF | TGTGCCAGCTCACCGGCCCAGAGGAACATTCAGTACTTC
NA | few | TRBJ2-5 | TRBV4-1 | CASSLRGATQETQYF | TGCGCCAGCAGCCTCAGAGGGGCCACCCAAGAGACCCAGTACTTC
NA | few | TRBJ1-6 | TRBV7-9 | CASGGYNSPLHF | TGTGCCAGCGGGGGATATAATTCACCCCTCCACTTT
NA | many | TRBJ2-1 | TRBV5-1 | CASSLGQGYYNEQFF | TGTGCCAGCAGCTTGGGTCAGGGTTACTACAATGAGCAGTTCTTC
TRBD2 | few | TRBJ2-5 | TRBV11-2 | CASSRLLAGETQYF | TGTGCCAGCAGTCGTCTCCTAGCGGGGGAGACCCAGTACTTC
NA | NA | TRBJ1-1 | TRBV12-3/TRBV12-4 | CASSPSTTSADTEAFF | TGTGCCAGCAGCCCATCAACAACGAGCGCCGATACTGAAGCTTTCTTT
NA | few | TRBJ2-3 | TRBV5-5 | CASSLGGGYDTQYF | TGTGCCAGCAGCTTAGGGGGGGGCTATGATACGCAGTATTTT
NA | NA | TRBJ1-4 | TRBV20-1 | CSAQGRRVYEKLFF | TGCAGTGCACAGGGACGGAGGGTATATGAAAAACTGTTTTTT
NA | few | TRBJ2-2 | TRBV11-2 | CASSLGTMGAPGELFF | TGTGCCAGCAGCTTAGGAACAATGGGCGCGCCCGGGGAGCTGTTTTTT
TRBD2 | NA | TRBJ2-5 | TRBV30 | CACKALRGLASETQYF | TGTGCCTGCAAAGCCCTCCGGGGACTAGCCTCAGAGACCCAGTACTTC
TRBD1 | NA | TRBJ2-1 | TRBV6-6 | CASLSRDSPEQFF | TGTGCCAGTTTGTCCCGGGACAGTCCTGAGCAGTTCTTC
NA | many | TRBJ2-7 | TRBV30 | CAWQPGLNEQYF | TGTGCCTGGCAGCCGGGACTCAACGAGCAGTACTTC
TRBD1 | NA | TRBJ2-7 | TRBV7-8 | CASSLLGGYYEQYF | TGTGCCAGCAGCCTCTTAGGGGGCTACTACGAGCAGTACTTC
TRBD1 | many | TRBJ1-6 | TRBV6-1 | CASRPGTDNSPLHF | TGTGCCAGCAGACCCGGGACAGATAATTCACCCCTCCACTTT
TRBD1 | NA | TRBJ2-5 | TRBV7-9 | CASSQDRGPKETQYF | TGTGCCAGCAGCCAAGACAGGGGGCCGAAAGAGACCCAGTACTTC
NA | NA | TRBJ2-3 | TRBV5-1 | CASSLVGAADTQYF | TGCGCCAGCAGCTTGGTCGGGGCTGCAGATACGCAGTATTTT
NA | few | TRBJ2-5 | TRBV6-2/TRBV6-3 | CASSYFTGSQETQYF | TGTGCCAGCAGTTACTTTACGGGAAGCCAAGAGACCCAGTACTTC
TRBD2 | few | TRBJ2-1 | TRBV11-1 | CASSLALASGLVGNEQFF | TGTGCCAGCAGCTTAGCGTTGGCTAGCGGGCTCGTGGGCAATGAGCAGTTCTTC
NA | NA | TRBJ2-1 | TRBV7-2 | CAGSLVTHYNEQFF | TGTGCCGGCAGCTTAGTCACACATTACAATGAGCAGTTCTTC
NA | few | TRBJ2-1 | TRBV14 | CASSRAFGHNEQFF | TGTGCCAGCAGCCGGGCCTTCGGCCACAATGAGCAGTTCTTC
NA | once | TRBJ2-4 | TRBV16 | CASSQSNQNIQYF | TGTGCCAGCAGCCAATCCAACCAGAACATTCAGTACTTC
NA | NA | TRBJ2-3 | TRBV7-8 | CASSLEAALADTQYF | TGTGCCAGCAGCTTAGAGGCGGCCCTGGCAGATACGCAGTATTTT
NA | few | TRBJ2-3 | TRBV20-1 | CSALGRYRTDTQYF | TGCAGTGCCTTGGGCCGATATCGCACAGATACGCAGTATTTT
NA | few | TRBJ2-1 | TRBV24-1 | CATSDMAGARNEQFF | TGTGCCACCAGTGATATGGCGGGGGCGCGCAATGAGCAGTTCTTC
NA | few | TRBJ2-7 | TRBV29-1 | CSVGFRGEQYF | TGCAGCGTTGGGTTTAGAGGCGAGCAGTACTTC
NA | NA | TRBJ2-5 | TRBV11-2 | CASSSPGGWQETQYF | TGTGCCAGCAGCTCCCCCGGAGGGTGGCAAGAGACCCAGTACTTC
TRBD1 | few | TRBJ1-2 | TRBV28 | CASSAGTGPGYTF | TGTGCCAGCAGTGCAGGGACAGGTCCAGGCTACACCTTC
NA | NA | TRBJ2-4 | TRBV4-1 | CASSPSSGVLNIQYF | TGCGCCAGCAGCCCATCTTCAGGGGTACTAAACATTCAGTACTTC
NA | NA | TRBJ2-1 | TRBV29-1 | CSVDWYNEQFF | TGCAGCGTTGACTGGTACAATGAGCAGTTCTTC
TRBD2 | many | TRBJ2-7 | TRBV5-1 | CASSLGLAGNYEQYF | TGCGCCAGCAGCTTGGGATTAGCGGGAAACTACGAGCAGTACTTC
TRBD1 | NA | TRBJ2-7 | TRBV29-1 | CSVPGTGGREQYF | TGCAGCGTCCCCGGGACAGGGGGGCGCGAGCAGTACTTC
NA | many | TRBJ2-1 | TRBV2 | CASSGSGLPNEQFF | TGTGCCAGCAGTGGGTCGGGCCTCCCCAATGAGCAGTTCTTC